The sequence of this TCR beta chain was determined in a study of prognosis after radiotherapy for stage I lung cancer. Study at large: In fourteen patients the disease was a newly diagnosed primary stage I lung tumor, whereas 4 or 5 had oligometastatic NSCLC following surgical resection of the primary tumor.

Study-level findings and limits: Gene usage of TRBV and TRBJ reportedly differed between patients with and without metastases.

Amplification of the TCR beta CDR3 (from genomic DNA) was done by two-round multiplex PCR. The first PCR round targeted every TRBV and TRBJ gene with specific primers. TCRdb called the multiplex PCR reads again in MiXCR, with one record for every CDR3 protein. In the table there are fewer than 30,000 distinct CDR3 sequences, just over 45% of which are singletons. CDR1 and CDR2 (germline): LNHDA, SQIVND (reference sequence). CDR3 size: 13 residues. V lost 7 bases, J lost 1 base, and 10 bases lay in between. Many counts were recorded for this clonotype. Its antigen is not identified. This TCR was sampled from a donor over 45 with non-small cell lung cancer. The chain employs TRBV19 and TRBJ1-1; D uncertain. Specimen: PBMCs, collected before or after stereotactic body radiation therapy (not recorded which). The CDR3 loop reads CASNTIPNTEAFF. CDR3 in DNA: TGTGCCAGTAACACAATTCCGAACACTGAAGCTTTCTTT.